These 2 T cell receptor beta chains share one sample of origin, sequenced in a study of T cells after yellow fever vaccination. TCRdb reprocessed the 5' RACE reads via MiXCR and lists one record per CDR3 protein. Altogether a few hundred thousand distinct CDR3 sequences are present, around a sixth being singletons, with the ten largest covering around a sixth. This specimen was PBMCs, taken about 5 days after the first yellow fever vaccination. The source is a young man who received the YFV17D yellow fever vaccine.

This clonotype was observed a few times. The CDR3, as DNA: TGTGCCATCAACAGGGGGGACACTGAAGCTTTCTTT. Translating gives CAINRGDTEAFF. The chain uses TRBV10-3 and TRBJ1-1; 8 bases fit TRBD1. The CDR3 is 12 residues long. Trimming removed 7 bases from V and 3 bases from J; junction bases left unmatched: 1. Germline loops: CDR1 ENHRY, CDR2 SYGVKD.

This clonotype was picked up many times. V is TRBV20-1 and J is TRBJ1-1, with D possibly TRBD1 on 6 matching bases. The V end was cut by 6 bases, the J end by 1 base, with 9 bases between. The CDR3 has 12 residues. CDR1 and CDR2 from the germline V gene are DFQATT and SNEGSKA (reference sequence). For the CDR3, the DNA is TGCAGTGCCCGGACAGAGAACACTGAAGCTTTCTTT. It specifies CSARTENTEAFF.